This TCR beta chain comes out of a study of blood T cell repertoires in COVID-19. Study-wide background: Samples of COVID-19 (acute and convalescent) were obtained from the United States, Italy and Spain.

Those who participated ranged in age from roughly 18 to 89 years and resided in about two dozen US areas. After removal of 2 bases from V and 0 bases from J, the junction contained 12 bases not matched to a gene. Per the germline V gene, CDR1 is ENHRY and CDR2 is SYGVKD. The CDR3 is 20 residues long. Data came from immunoSEQ multiplex PCR; TCRdb stores just in-frame clones and leaves some out. The data show around 290,000 clones, with around 90% seen just once and around 0.9% held by the top ten. This TCR derives from a woman aged 25 to 39 who had recovered from COVID-19. Source material: PBMCs or T cells enriched from blood (not recorded which). V is TRBV10-3 and J is TRBJ2-3; 12 bases agree with TRBD2. The CDR3 DNA reads TGTGCCATCAGTGAGGTTCCCCGACTAGCGGGAGACCATAGCACAGATACGCAGTATTTT. This encodes CAISEVPRLAGDHSTDTQYF.